What follows are 21 T cell receptor beta chains derived from one specimen sequenced in a study of cytomegalovirus exposure and HLA in healthy donors. Using immunoSEQ multiplex PCR, the repertoire was profiled, and TCRdb retains in-frame clones only, with some absent. Of approximately 97,000 clones in the sample, about 95% were seen once. Material for sequencing was PBMCs. Every receptor here comes from a woman aged 18-29 years in good health and CMV-seronegative.

V usage is TRBV9 and J usage is TRBJ2-7; possible D gene TRBD2, 6 bases. The V end lost 0 bases, the J end lost 2 bases, and 12 bases lay between the germline ends. Germline V gives CDR1 SGDLS, CDR2 YYNGEE. The CDR3 length is 15 residues. CDR3 in DNA: TGTGCCAGCAGCGTAGAGGCGGGGTTAGCCTACGAGCAGTACTTC. It translates to CASSVEAGLAYEQYF.

This chain joins TRBV27 and TRBJ2-1; 11 nucleotides match TRBD2. V trimming: 3 bases; J trimming: 9 bases; junction bases outside the gene matches: 1. Germline V gene sequence: CDR1 MNHEY, CDR2 SMNVEV (reference sequence). The CDR3 has 13 amino acids. The CDR3: CASSFSGRAEQFF. The CDR3 bases are TGTGCCAGCAGTTTTAGCGGGAGGGCTGAGCAGTTCTTC.

V and J are TRBV19 and TRBJ1-3; the D is unclear. CDR1 is LNHDA, CDR2 SQIVND, per germline (reference sequence). The length of the CDR3 is 14 residues. V lost 7 bases and J 1 base, leaving 11 bases between the germline ends. The CDR3 bases are TGTGCCAGTATCCCGGGAGGTTCTGGAAACACCATATATTTT. Translating gives CASIPGGSGNTIYF. Combining the CDR3 with reference TRBV19 and TRBJ1-3 gives the whole variable domain DGGITQSPKYLFRKEGQNVTLSCEQNLNHDAMYWYRQDPGQGLRLIYYSQIVNDFQKGDIAEGYSVSREKKESFPLTVTSAQKNPTAFYLCASIPGGSGNTIYFGEGSWLTVV.

The chain employs TRBV27 and TRBJ1-2, with D possibly matching TRBD1 (6 bases). Germline CDR1 and CDR2: MNHEY and SMNVEV (reference sequence). The CDR3 sequence is 14 residues long. V gave up 4 bases and J gave up 3 bases, with 12 bases separating them. CDR3 coding DNA: TGTGCCAGCAGTTCCCGACAGGTTTACTATGGCTACACCTTC. Protein product: CASSSRQVYYGYTF.

The chain has TRBV13 and TRBJ1-6; a weak D match, TRBD1 (5 bases). V was clipped by 5 bases and J by 8 bases, with 19 bases between them. The CDR3 length is 16 residues. The germline V gene encodes CDR1 PRHDT and CDR2 FYEKMQ (reference sequence). The CDR3 DNA sequence: TGTGCCAGCAGCACTCCGGGACTGGGAGGGTATTCACCCCTCCACTTT. This encodes CASSTPGLGGYSPLHF.

This sequence joins TRBV9 and TRBJ1-4; D may be TRBD1 (5 bases). Per the germline V gene, CDR1 is SGDLS and CDR2 is YYNGEE. This CDR3 region has 14 residues. Trimming removed 2 bases from V and 7 bases from J, with 12 bases in between. CDR3 DNA: TGTGCCAGCAGCGTTTGGGGGGAGGCTGAAAAACTGTTTTTT. Translating it yields CASSVWGEAEKLFF.

A note on this clone: A junction end diverges from the germline sequence, so it may reflect a read error. For the CDR3, the DNA is TGTGCCAGCAGTTTAGGCTACGGACCCCTCCACTTT. Protein sequence: CASSLGYGPLHF. The chain has TRBV7-9 and TRBJ1-6; no clear D. CDR3 length: 12 residues. Germline V CDR1 and CDR2: SEHNR, FQNEAQ (reference sequence).

V and J are TRBV2 and TRBJ2-1; TRBD2 agrees at 11 bases. Germline lookup yields CDR1 SNHLY and CDR2 FYNNEI. This CDR3 region has 15 residues. Trimming cost V 5 bases and J 4 bases; bases outside gene matches: 4. The chain's CDR3 is CASSPGLAGYNEQFF. The CDR3 nucleotides read TGTGCCAGCAGTCCCGGACTAGCGGGTTACAATGAGCAGTTCTTC.

V is TRBV18 and J is TRBJ2-7; possible D gene TRBD1, 5 bases. Germline V gives CDR1 KGHSH, CDR2 LQKENI. This CDR3 contains 12 residues. The V and J ends lost 5 bases and 4 bases respectively, with 9 bases between them. The chain's CDR3 is CASSKTGYEQYF. In nucleotides, the CDR3 is TGTGCCAGCTCAAAAACAGGATACGAGCAGTACTTC.

J is TRBJ1-1 and V is TRBV6-5; D ambiguous. This CDR3 spans 14 amino acids. Germline lookup yields CDR1 MNHEY and CDR2 SVGAGI. Trimming took 0 bases from V and 1 from J, leaving 6 bases between them. The CDR3 sequence: CASSYSRWNTEAFF. The CDR3, as DNA: TGTGCCAGCAGTTACTCGAGATGGAACACTGAAGCTTTCTTT.

The chain uses TRBV2 and TRBJ2-7, with 9 nucleotides matching TRBD2. J was trimmed by 5 bases and V by 0 bases; bases with no gene match: 8. Germline assignment: CDR1 SNHLY and CDR2 FYNNEI. This CDR3 spans 16 amino acids. This CDR3 is CASSEAEETSGNEQYF. The CDR3 DNA reads TGTGCCAGCAGTGAAGCGGAGGAGACTAGCGGCAACGAGCAGTACTTC.

The V call is TRBV11-3, the J call TRBJ2-1; 9 bases map to TRBD1. V shed 7 bases and J 5 bases; nucleotides not matched to a gene: 6. Germline CDR1 and CDR2: SGHNT and YENEEA. The CDR3 is 14 amino acids. The CDR3, as DNA: TGTGCCAGCACCGGGACAGGGAAGAACAATGAGCAGTTCTTC. Translation gives CASTGTGKNNEQFF.

The V call is TRBV19, the J call TRBJ2-7, with D tentatively TRBD2 (5 bases). Germline values: CDR1 LNHDA, CDR2 SQIVND (reference sequence). Trimming cost V 6 bases and J 0 bases, with 9 bases left between them. CDR3 length: 13 amino acids. The CDR3 reads CASRADYSYEQYF. Written as DNA, the CDR3 is TGTGCCAGTAGGGCAGACTACTCCTACGAGCAGTACTTC.

The rearrangement links TRBV12-5 to TRBJ2-2; D is unclear. The germline CDR1 and CDR2 sequences are LGHNT and FRNRAP. The CDR3 loop spans 15 amino acids. V lost 3 bases, J lost 2 bases, and 10 bases lay in between. CDR3 sequence: CASGLRSGNTGELFF. CDR3 bases: TGTGCTAGTGGTTTAAGATCAGGAAACACCGGGGAGCTGTTTTTT.

This chain uses TRBV19 with TRBJ2-2; TRBD2 agrees at 14 bases. J lost 6 bases, V lost 4 bases, and 13 bases had no gene match. The CDR3 runs 19 residues. Germline-derived CDR1 and CDR2 are LNHDA and SQIVND (reference sequence). CDR3 nucleotides: TGTGCCAGTAGTAGCGGCGGACTAGCGGGGGGAAGTCAGGCCGGGGAGCTGTTTTTT. This codes for CASSSGGLAGGSQAGELFF.

The CDR3 sequence is CASSTQQGVLNQPQHF. CDR3 bases: TGTGCCAGTAGTACCCAACAGGGGGTCCTCAATCAGCCCCAGCATTTT. V gene TRBV19 combines with J gene TRBJ1-5, with 8 positions matching TRBD1. The CDR3 length is 16 residues. V shed 4 bases and J 3 bases; nucleotides not matched to a gene: 8. The germline V gene has CDR1 LNHDA and CDR2 SQIVND (reference sequence).

In this sample, this clone turned up once. The chain employs TRBV11-2 and TRBJ2-7, with 11 bases identical to TRBD2. With 1 base clipped from V and 4 bases from J, the junction kept 9 bases outside the gene matches. CDR1 is SGHAT and CDR2 is FQNNGV in the germline V gene. The CDR3 contains 17 residues. The CDR3 DNA reads TGTGCCAGCAGCTTAGCCTTAGCGGGAGGGCCTAAGTACGAGCAGTACTTC. Translation: CASSLALAGGPKYEQYF. Full variable domain (missing parts from reference TRBV11-2 and TRBJ2-7): EAGVAQSPRYKIIEKRQSVAFWCNPISGHATLYWYQQILGQGPKLLIQFQNNGVVDDSQLPKDRFSAERLKGVDSTLKIQPAKLEDSAVYLCASSLALAGGPKYEQYFGPGTRLTVT.

V and J are TRBV5-6 and TRBJ1-5, with 9 bases aligning to TRBD1. This CDR3 is built from 15 residues. The V gene end was trimmed by 1 base and the J gene end by 3 bases; junction bases not matched to a gene: 2. Germline CDR1 SGHDT, CDR2 YYEEEE. The CDR3 here is CASSLRDRVNQPQHF. CDR3 DNA sequence: TGTGCCAGCAGCTTGAGGGACAGGGTCAATCAGCCCCAGCATTTT.

This chain connects TRBV15 to TRBJ2-7; 7 positions agree with TRBD1. With 0 bases clipped from V and 5 bases from J, the junction kept 7 bases outside the gene matches. This CDR3 spans 15 amino acids. Germline V gene sequence: CDR1 LNHNV, CDR2 YYDKDF (reference sequence). In DNA, the CDR3 is TGTGCCACCAGCAGAGAGGCAGGGGGTCAGGACGAGCAGTACTTC. Protein: CATSREAGGQDEQYF.

The chain links TRBV29-1 to TRBJ2-3; a possible D gene is TRBD2 (6 bases). The CDR3 loop spans 14 amino acids. CDR1 and CDR2 from the germline V gene are SQVTM and ANQGSEA. V was shortened by 7 bases and J by 2 bases, with 16 bases between the two germline ends. The CDR3 protein is CSGAAGGNTDTQYF. The CDR3 nucleotides are TGCAGCGGTGCGGCCGGGGGTAACACAGATACGCAGTATTTT.

This clone has a single count. This rearrangement joins TRBV19 to TRBJ1-1; maybe TRBD1 (6 bases). V was pared by 7 bases and J by 0 bases, with 12 bases between. In germline, CDR1 is LNHDA, CDR2 SQIVND (reference sequence). The CDR3 is 14 residues long. The DNA for the CDR3 is TGTGCCAGTATCCTGACAGGTATGAACACTGAAGCTTTCTTT. It yields the protein CASILTGMNTEAFF.